These 9 T cell receptor beta chains share one sample of origin, sequenced in a study of cytomegalovirus exposure and HLA in healthy donors (dated by TCRdb to between 2016 and 2019). To prepare the library, the immunoSEQ multiplex PCR assay was applied. A mixture of 60 forward primers for TCR Vbeta segments and 13 reverse primers for TCR Jbeta segments was used in the multiplex PCR. Sourced from immuneACCESS, this table was stored by TCRdb with only in-frame sequences that have V and J called. A share of the clones is absent; for the studies checked, an unresolved V gene accounts for under half, and the remainder has no known explanation. This sample is represented by 150,000 to 200,000 clones; 85% of them were singletons. Around 2.5% of the sample is taken by the ten largest. The sequencing sample was made of PBMCs. These TCRs come from a man younger than 40 in good health and CMV-seropositive.

V is TRBV27 and J is TRBJ1-2, with TRBD1 matching over 8 bases. Germline V gene data show CDR1 as MNHEY and CDR2 as SMNVEV (reference sequence). J lost 2 bases, V lost 6 bases, and 8 bases had no gene match. The CDR3 runs to 15 residues. Here the CDR3 DNA reads TGTGCCAGCAGACCGGACGACAGGGGAAACTATGGCTACACCTTC. Translated: CASRPDDRGNYGYTF.

The chain combines TRBV6-5 with TRBJ1-5, with 9 bases identical to TRBD1. V trimming: 6 bases; J trimming: 3 bases; junction bases outside the gene matches: 6. The CDR3 loop spans 15 amino acids. Germline values: CDR1 MNHEY, CDR2 SVGAGI. In DNA, the CDR3 is TGTGCCAGCAGCCCCGGGACAGGGACCAATCAGCCCCAGCATTTT. This translates into CASSPGTGTNQPQHF.

J is TRBJ1-3 and V is TRBV5-5; 7 bases map to TRBD1. Germline lookup yields CDR1 SGHKS and CDR2 YYEKEE (reference sequence). Germline trimming cut 3 bases from V and 6 bases from J; bases unmatched to any gene: 15. The CDR3 contains 17 residues. CDR3 DNA: TGTGCCAGCAGCTACGGACAGGACTCTGTCGTCGAAAACACCATATATTTT. It specifies CASSYGQDSVVENTIYF.

The rearrangement uses TRBV7-8 and TRBJ1-5, with TRBD1 matching over 7 bases. The CDR3 has 15 residues. Germline CDR1 and CDR2: SGHVS and FQNEAQ. The V and J ends lost 2 bases and 3 bases, in that order; junction bases with no gene match: 4. DNA of the CDR3: TGTGCCAGCAGCTTACTGGGACAGTACAATCAGCCCCAGCATTTT. Its protein product is CASSLLGQYNQPQHF. Full variable domain (remainder filled in from reference TRBV7-8 and TRBJ1-5): GAGVSQSPRYKVAKRGQDVALRCDPISGHVSLFWYQQALGQGPEFLTYFQNEAQLDKSGLPSDRFFAERPEGSVSTLKIQRTQQEDSAVYLCASSLLGQYNQPQHFGDGTRLSIL.

The V and J genes are TRBV7-8 and TRBJ2-3; D may be TRBD2 (5 bases). This CDR3 has 15 residues. Trimming took off 2 bases at V and 3 bases at J, with 12 bases between the two ends. Germline values: CDR1 SGHVS, CDR2 FQNEAQ. DNA for the CDR3: TGTGCCAGCAGCTTACGGTGGGAGAGGACAGATACGCAGTATTTT. Protein product: CASSLRWERTDTQYF. Filled out from reference TRBV7-8 and TRBJ2-3, the complete variable domain reads GAGVSQSPRYKVAKRGQDVALRCDPISGHVSLFWYQQALGQGPEFLTYFQNEAQLDKSGLPSDRFFAERPEGSVSTLKIQRTQQEDSAVYLCASSLRWERTDTQYFGPGTRLTVL.

This clone was seen a handful of times. The rearrangement uses TRBV5-4 and TRBJ1-1; D unresolved. Trimming took off 4 bases at V and 8 bases at J, with 24 bases between the two ends. CDR3 length equals 16 residues. The germline V gene has CDR1 SGHNT and CDR2 YYREEE (reference sequence). The CDR3 region is CASSPGGWARVVEAFF. DNA for the CDR3: TGTGCCAGCAGCCCTGGCGGGTGGGCAAGGGTTGTGGAAGCTTTCTTT.

The V call is TRBV7-9, the J call TRBJ2-5, with TRBD1 matching 9 bases. The V segment lost 4 bases and the J segment 1 base; nucleotides outside the gene matches: 4. Germline CDR1 and CDR2: SEHNR and FQNEAQ (reference sequence). The CDR3 consists of 15 residues. In nucleotides, the CDR3 is TGTGCCAGCAGCTGGGGACAGGGCGCCCAAGAGACCCAGTACTTC. Protein sequence: CASSWGQGAQETQYF.

This clone appeared a single time. The V and J genes are TRBV9 and TRBJ2-3; 7 bases agree with TRBD2. The CDR3 runs 15 residues. V lost 0 bases, J lost 2 bases, and 3 bases stayed unmatched. Germline V gene data show CDR1 as SGDLS and CDR2 as YYNGEE. CDR3 loop: CASSVGGGDTDTQYF. The CDR3 nucleotides read TGTGCCAGCAGCGTAGGGGGAGGGGACACAGATACGCAGTATTTT.

This chain connects TRBV5-1 to TRBJ2-1; tentatively, D is TRBD1 (8 bases). CDR3 length equals 14 residues. Germline lookup yields CDR1 SGHRS and CDR2 YFSETQ. V was shortened by 4 bases and J by 7 bases, with 15 bases between the two germline ends. Here the CDR3 reads CASSNGQGGNEQFF. The CDR3 DNA sequence: TGCGCCAGCAGCAATGGACAGGGAGGGAATGAGCAGTTCTTC.